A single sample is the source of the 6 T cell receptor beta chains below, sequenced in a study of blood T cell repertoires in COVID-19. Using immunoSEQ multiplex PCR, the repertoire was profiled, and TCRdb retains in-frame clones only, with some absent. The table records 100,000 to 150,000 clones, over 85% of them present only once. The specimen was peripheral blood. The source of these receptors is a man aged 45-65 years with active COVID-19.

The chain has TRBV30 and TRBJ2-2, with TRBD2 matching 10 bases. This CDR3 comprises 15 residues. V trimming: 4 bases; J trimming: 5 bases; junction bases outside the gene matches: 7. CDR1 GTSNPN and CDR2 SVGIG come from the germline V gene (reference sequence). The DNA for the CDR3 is TGTGCCTGGACAGCGGGAGGGTTAGGGACCGGGGAGCTGTTTTTT. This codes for CAWTAGGLGTGELFF.

CDR3: CAIRGQGENSPLHF. The DNA for the CDR3 is TGTGCCATCAGGGGACAGGGGGAAAATTCACCCCTCCACTTT. The V call is TRBV10-3, the J call TRBJ1-6; 11 bases map to TRBD1. The CDR3 extends over 14 amino acids. The germline V gene encodes CDR1 ENHRY and CDR2 SYGVKD. Losses at the gene ends were 6 bases for V and 7 bases for J; bases not matched to a gene: 2.

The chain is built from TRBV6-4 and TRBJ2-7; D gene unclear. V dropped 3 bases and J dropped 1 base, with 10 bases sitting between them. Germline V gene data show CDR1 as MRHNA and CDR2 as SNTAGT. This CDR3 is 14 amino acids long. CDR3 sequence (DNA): TGTGCCAGCAGTGAGGTCGCAGATTCCTACGAGCAGTACGTC. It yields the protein CASSEVADSYEQYV.

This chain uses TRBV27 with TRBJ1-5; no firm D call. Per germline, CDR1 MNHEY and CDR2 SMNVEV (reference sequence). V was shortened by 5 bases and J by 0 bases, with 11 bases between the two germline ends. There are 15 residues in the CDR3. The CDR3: CASSPGGYSNQPQHF. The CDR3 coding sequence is TGTGCCAGCAGTCCCGGCGGATATAGCAATCAGCCCCAGCATTTT.

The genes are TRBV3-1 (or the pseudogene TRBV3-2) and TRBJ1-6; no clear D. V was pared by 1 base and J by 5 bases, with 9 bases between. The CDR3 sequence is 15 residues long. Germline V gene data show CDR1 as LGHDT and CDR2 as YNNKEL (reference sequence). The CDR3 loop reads CASSQGSGDNSPLHF. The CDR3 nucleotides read TGTGCCAGCAGCCAAGGTAGCGGGGATAATTCACCCCTCCACTTT.

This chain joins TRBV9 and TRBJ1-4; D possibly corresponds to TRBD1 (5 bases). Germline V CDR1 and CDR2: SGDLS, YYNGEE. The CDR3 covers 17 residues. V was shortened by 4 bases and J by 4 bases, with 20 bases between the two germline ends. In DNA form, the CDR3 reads TGTGCCAGCAGCCCTACCGGGGGGTCGGGGGGTAATGAAAAACTGTTTTTT. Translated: CASSPTGGSGGNEKLFF.